These 17 T cell receptor beta chains originate from one sample sequenced in a study of blood T cell repertoires in COVID-19. Measured with immunoSEQ multiplex PCR; TCRdb has only the in-frame clones, and not every one. Of roughly 130,000 clones in the sample, 84% were seen once. Sequencing was done on a sample of peripheral blood. The receptors derive from a woman between 25 and 40 years old who had recovered from COVID-19.

V and J are TRBV5-5 and TRBJ2-7; 8 bases line up with TRBD1. CDR3 length: 13 amino acids. The germline CDR1 and CDR2 sequences are SGHKS and YYEKEE (reference sequence). V shed 3 bases and J 3 bases; nucleotides not matched to a gene: 2. This CDR3 reads CASSSDRVYEQYF. In DNA form, the CDR3 reads TGTGCCAGCAGCTCGGACAGGGTCTACGAGCAGTACTTC.

This chain links TRBV25-1 with TRBJ1-4; D is uncertain. Trimming took 6 bases from V and 0 from J, leaving 8 bases between them. Germline V lookup: CDR1 MGHDK, CDR2 SYGVNS. The CDR3 spans 14 residues. Here the CDR3 DNA reads TGTGCCAGCAGCCGTACAGCAACTAATGAAAAACTGTTTTTT. Amino acid sequence: CASSRTATNEKLFF.

The chain couples TRBV10-1 to TRBJ2-2; tentatively, D is TRBD1 (6 bases). This CDR3 is built from 17 residues. V was trimmed by 2 bases and J by 2 bases, leaving 15 bases between them. Germline CDR1 reads WNHNN; CDR2 reads SYGVQD (reference sequence). CDR3 sequence (DNA): TGCGCCAGCAGTGAGAAGCCAGGGGCGATAAACACCGGGGAGCTGTTTTTT. Translated: CASSEKPGAINTGELFF.

The V gene is TRBV2, the J gene TRBJ2-5; 9 nucleotides match TRBD1. This CDR3 spans 13 amino acids. J gave up 5 bases and V 5 bases, and 3 bases lay outside the gene matches. In germline, CDR1 is SNHLY, CDR2 FYNNEI. CDR3 nucleotides: TGTGCCAGCAGTCGGGACAGGGCCGAGACCCAGTACTTC. Amino acid sequence: CASSRDRAETQYF.

The J gene is TRBJ2-7, the V gene TRBV6-5; tentative D call: TRBD2 (6 bases). V lost 6 bases to trimming and J lost 6 bases, with 18 bases between them. Looked up from germline, CDR1 is MNHEY and CDR2 is SVGAGI. This CDR3 comprises 14 residues. The CDR3 nucleotides are TGTGCCAGCAGACTCCAGGAGGGGTTGCGCGAGCAGTACTTC. As protein: CASRLQEGLREQYF.

J is TRBJ2-5 and V is TRBV5-1; 7 bases match TRBD1. V lost 0 bases to trimming and J lost 1 base; unmatched junction nucleotides: 3. From germline, CDR1 is SGHRS and CDR2 YFSETQ. The length of the CDR3 is 15 residues. CDR3 region: CASSLGDRAQETQYF. CDR3 in DNA: TGCGCCAGCAGCTTGGGCGACAGGGCCCAAGAGACCCAGTACTTC.

The chain has TRBV7-9 and TRBJ1-1; a weak D match, TRBD1 (5 bases). The CDR3 length is 15 residues. Trimming cost V 0 bases and J 1 base, with 9 bases left between them. The germline V gene has CDR1 SEHNR and CDR2 FQNEAQ (reference sequence). Here the CDR3 reads CASSLAQGQNTEAFF. CDR3 bases: TGTGCCAGCAGCTTAGCCCAGGGCCAGAACACTGAAGCTTTCTTT.

The chain is built from TRBV5-6 and TRBJ1-5; D might be TRBD1 (5 bases). This CDR3 is built from 13 residues. Germline-derived CDR1 and CDR2 are SGHDT and YYEEEE. V lost 4 bases and J 9 bases, leaving 14 bases between the germline ends. As DNA, the CDR3 is TGTGCCAGCAGCGGGAGGGGTTCGGGGCCCCAGCATTTT. Protein sequence: CASSGRGSGPQHF.

This clone has a single count. The V and J genes are TRBV19 and TRBJ2-1, with 8 bases that match TRBD1. The V segment lost 4 bases and the J segment 5 bases; nucleotides outside the gene matches: 10. This CDR3 region has 16 residues. From germline, CDR1 is LNHDA and CDR2 SQIVND (reference sequence). The CDR3 reads CASSTLDRGINNEQFF. The DNA of the CDR3 is TGTGCCAGTAGTACTTTAGACAGGGGTATTAACAATGAGCAGTTCTTC.

The V call is TRBV5-5, the J call TRBJ2-2; 7 bases agree with TRBD1. The ends lost 7 bases at V and 0 bases at J; junction bases unmatched: 9. Germline lookup yields CDR1 SGHKS and CDR2 YYEKEE (reference sequence). The CDR3 has 16 residues. CDR3 protein: CASDQTGQTNTGELFF. Written as DNA, the CDR3 is TGTGCCAGCGACCAAACGGGACAGACGAACACCGGGGAGCTGTTTTTT.

The chain employs TRBV12-3 or TRBV12-4 and TRBJ1-3; no firm D call. The CDR3 has 13 residues. Trimming pared 5 bases from V and 4 bases from J, leaving 9 bases between. CDR3 in amino acids: CASSPRLGNTIYF. The DNA for the CDR3 is TGTGCCAGCAGTCCGCGACTCGGAAACACCATATATTTT.

V gene TRBV19 combines with J gene TRBJ1-2, with 7 bases matching TRBD1. Trimming took 5 bases from V and 5 from J; bases not matched to a gene: 5. Germline V gives CDR1 LNHDA, CDR2 SQIVND (reference sequence). The CDR3 runs 13 residues. CDR3 protein: CASSEQGWYGYTF. The CDR3, as DNA: TGTGCCAGTAGTGAACAGGGGTGGTATGGCTACACCTTC. The full variable domain, in which reference TRBV19 and TRBJ1-2 provide the parts outside the CDR3, is DGGITQSPKYLFRKEGQNVTLSCEQNLNHDAMYWYRQDPGQGLRLIYYSQIVNDFQKGDIAEGYSVSREKKESFPLTVTSAQKNPTAFYLCASSEQGWYGYTFGSGTRLTVV.

V is TRBV7-8 and J is TRBJ2-7, with TRBD1 as a possible D gene (5 bases). CDR1 is SGHVS, CDR2 FQNEAQ, per germline. The ends were cut back, 4 bases at V and 0 bases at J, with 10 bases in the middle. CDR3 length equals 14 residues. CDR3 sequence (DNA): TGTGCCAGCAGCTCCGACAGCCTCTCCTACGAGCAGTACTTC. It yields the protein CASSSDSLSYEQYF.

This clone was recorded many times. The rearrangement uses TRBV5-4 and TRBJ1-1; the match to TRBD1 covers 7 bases. The CDR3 consists of 15 residues. Germline CDR1 is SGHNT and CDR2 is YYREEE (reference sequence). Unmatched junction bases numbered 12, after V lost 3 bases and J lost 7 bases. CDR3 sequence reads: CASSWGETGFGEAFF. In DNA form, the CDR3 reads TGTGCCAGCAGCTGGGGCGAGACAGGGTTCGGTGAAGCTTTCTTT.

CDR3 sequence (DNA): TGCGCCAGCAGCTCAGAGGGCGGGACTGAAGCTTTCTTT. Amino acid sequence: CASSSEGGTEAFF. The chain carries TRBV5-1 and TRBJ1-1; D is ambiguous. The germline V gene has CDR1 SGHRS and CDR2 YFSETQ. The CDR3 runs 13 residues. V gave up 3 bases and J gave up 5 bases, with 11 bases separating them. Supplemented by reference TRBV5-1 and TRBJ1-1, the full variable domain reads KAGVTQTPRYLIKTRGQQVTLSCSPISGHRSVSWYQQTPGQGLQFLFEYFSETQRNKGNFPGRFSGRQFSNSRSEMNVSTLELGDSALYLCASSSEGGTEAFFGQGTRLTVV.

This clone showed up just once. This chain uses TRBV2 with TRBJ1-4, with 9 positions matching TRBD1. Losses at the gene ends were 1 base for V and 8 bases for J; bases not matched to a gene: 8. This CDR3 is built from 16 residues. Germline lookup yields CDR1 SNHLY and CDR2 FYNNEI. The CDR3 spells CASSEVLWDRDEKLFF. DNA of the CDR3: TGTGCCAGCAGTGAAGTTCTTTGGGACAGGGACGAAAAACTGTTTTTT.

The chain couples TRBV11-3 to TRBJ2-2; TRBD1 matches 7 bases. This CDR3 has 16 residues. Germline V gene data show CDR1 as SGHNT and CDR2 as YENEEA. V shed 2 bases and J 6 bases; nucleotides not matched to a gene: 9. The CDR3 DNA sequence: TGTGCCAGCAGCTTATTCCCGACAGGGATGGCCGGGGAGCTGTTTTTT. It yields the protein CASSLFPTGMAGELFF.